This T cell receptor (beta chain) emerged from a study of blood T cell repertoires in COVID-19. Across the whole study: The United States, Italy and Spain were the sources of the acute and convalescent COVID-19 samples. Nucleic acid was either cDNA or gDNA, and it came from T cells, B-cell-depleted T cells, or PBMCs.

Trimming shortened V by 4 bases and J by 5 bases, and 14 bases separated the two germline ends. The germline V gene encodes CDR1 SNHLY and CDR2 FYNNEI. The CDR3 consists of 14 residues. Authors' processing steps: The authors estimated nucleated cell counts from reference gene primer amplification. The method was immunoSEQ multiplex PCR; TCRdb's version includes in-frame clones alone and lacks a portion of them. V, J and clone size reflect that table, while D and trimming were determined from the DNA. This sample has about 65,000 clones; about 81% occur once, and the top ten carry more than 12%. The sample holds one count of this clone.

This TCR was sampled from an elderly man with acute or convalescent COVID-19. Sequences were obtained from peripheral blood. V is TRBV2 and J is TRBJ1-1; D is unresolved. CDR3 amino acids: CASSASRGQTEAFF. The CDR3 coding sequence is TGTGCCAGCAGTGCCTCCCGAGGGCAGACTGAAGCTTTCTTT.